What follows is one T cell receptor beta chain and its context. Generated by immunoSEQ multiplex PCR, the TCRdb table keeps only in-frame clones and is missing some. The sample has 150,000 to 200,000 clones; around 89% are singletons. This record comes from a study of blood T cell repertoires in COVID-19. Study summary: Acute and convalescent COVID-19 specimens originated in the United States, Italy and Spain.

The clonotype was recovered from a young man who had recovered from COVID-19. What was sequenced was peripheral blood.

The CDR3 region has the DNA TGCGCCAGCAGCCCCGGGACTAGCGGGATGTTAGGCACCGGGGAGCTGTTTTTT. This encodes CASSPGTSGMLGTGELFF. The gene calls are TRBV4-3 and TRBJ2-2, with TRBD2 matching 13 bases. Germline V lookup: CDR1 LGHNA, CDR2 YSLEER. The trim removed 4 bases at V and 4 bases at J, leaving 9 bases unmatched. The CDR3 has 18 residues.